Given below is one TCR beta chain in context. Its antigen remains unknown. These data originate in a study of regulatory and conventional T cells in RAG deficiency. Whole-study results and caveats: RAG-deficient patients showed markedly lower Shannon entropy and higher Simpson indices than control T-cell subsets. Omenn CD25-high CD127-low cells may be activated cells, not true Tregs. In Omenn syndrome, Treg and Tconv repertoires overlapped >80%.

Only in-frame clones appear in the TCRdb table, and some are missing; sequencing was by immunoSEQ multiplex PCR. Of about 30,000 clones in the sample, nearly 95% are singletons; the top ten hold about 0.17%. The CDR3 is 14 residues long. Germline loops: CDR1 MDHEN, CDR2 SYDVKM. The V and J ends lost 8 bases and 4 bases, in that order; junction bases with no gene match: 6. The sorted conventional CD4+ T cells were CD25-low and CD127-high, with genomic DNA sequenced. These data are also associated with another study on regulatory T cells. As that study records: Amplification used 52 TRBV primers and 13 TRBJ primers. Skewed V and J usage and few unique V-J pairs marked patient repertoires, most in Tregs.

The rearrangement links TRBV28 to TRBJ2-2, with TRBD1 identical over 8 bases. The clonotype originates from a human donor in good health. Sequenced input: CD25- CD4+ T cells sorted from blood. CDR3 loop: CASHGQGSTGELFF. The CDR3 DNA follows: TGTGCCAGCCACGGACAGGGATCCACCGGGGAGCTGTTTTTT.